These 29 T cell receptor beta chains share one sample of origin, sequenced in a study of cytomegalovirus exposure and HLA in healthy donors. Amplification used 60 Vbeta primers and 13 Jbeta primers. Method: immunoSEQ multiplex PCR; TCRdb's copy keeps in-frame clones and lacks some. Among over 100,000 clones listed, around three quarters were seen once. Material for sequencing was PBMCs. The receptors shown here come from a young man in good health and CMV-seropositive.

The sample holds one count of this clone. The chain is built from TRBV11-2 and TRBJ1-5; 7 bases line up with TRBD1. The CDR3 runs 14 residues. Looked up from germline, CDR1 is SGHAT and CDR2 is FQNNGV. V shed 5 bases and J 2 bases; nucleotides not matched to a gene: 3. DNA of the CDR3: TGTGCCAGCAGCCAAGGGACAGGCAATCAGCCCCAGCATTTT. It yields the protein CASSQGTGNQPQHF.

J is TRBJ2-1 and V is TRBV5-6; D uncertain. The CDR3 length is 14 residues. Trimming stripped 2 bases from V and 7 bases from J, with 13 bases between. Germline-derived CDR1 and CDR2 are SGHDT and YYEEEE. The CDR3 loop reads CASSFRRPGNEQFF. The CDR3, as DNA: TGTGCCAGCAGCTTCAGACGGCCCGGGAATGAGCAGTTCTTC.

The chain is built from TRBV4-3 and TRBJ1-5; tentative D call: TRBD1 (5 bases). This CDR3 is built from 16 residues. With 0 bases removed from V and 2 bases from J, the gap between germline ends came to 11 bases. Germline-derived CDR1 and CDR2 are LGHNA and YSLEER. The DNA of the CDR3 is TGCGCCAGCAGCCAAGATGCGGGGGGGGGCAATCAGCCCCAGCATTTT. Translation: CASSQDAGGGNQPQHF.

This chain joins TRBV4-2 and TRBJ2-2; D is perhaps TRBD1 (6 bases). CDR1 and CDR2 from the germline V gene are LGHNA and YNFKEQ. The CDR3 has 17 residues. V lost 1 base and J 2 bases, leaving 14 bases between the germline ends. The CDR3 loop reads CASSQGAGVGNTGELFF. CDR3 in DNA: TGTGCCAGCAGCCAAGGGGCAGGGGTTGGAAACACCGGGGAGCTGTTTTTT.

This clone was detected once. The chain combines TRBV5-1 with TRBJ2-1; D gene ambiguous. CDR1 SGHRS and CDR2 YFSETQ come from the germline V gene. Trimming pared 0 bases from V and 7 bases from J, leaving 8 bases between. The CDR3 has 13 residues. The CDR3 DNA sequence: TGCGCCAGCAGCTTGGTTCAGAATAATGAGCAGTTCTTC. It encodes CASSLVQNNEQFF.

CDR3 in amino acids: CASSSQGSSNLYQETQYF. The CDR3 DNA sequence: TGTGCCAGCAGCTCCCAGGGTAGCAGTAATTTGTACCAAGAGACCCAGTACTTC. The chain employs TRBV7-2 and TRBJ2-5; maybe TRBD1 (5 bases). The CDR3 sequence is 18 residues long. The V end was cut by 4 bases, the J end by 0 bases, with 21 bases between. Germline V gives CDR1 SGHTA, CDR2 FQGNSA.

V is TRBV25-1 and J is TRBJ1-1; D might be TRBD1 (5 bases). The CDR3 contains 11 residues. The germline V gene has CDR1 MGHDK and CDR2 SYGVNS. Trimming stripped 6 bases from V and 10 bases from J, with 12 bases between. The CDR3 region is CASRAGRRAFF. The CDR3 nucleotides read TGTGCCAGCAGGGCGGGACGAAGAGCTTTCTTT.

The rearrangement uses TRBV5-6 and TRBJ2-3; no firm D call. V dropped 2 bases and J dropped 6 bases, with 10 bases sitting between them. Germline V gives CDR1 SGHDT, CDR2 YYEEEE. The CDR3 totals 13 residues. CDR3 sequence: CASSLPIGDTQYF. The CDR3 DNA is TGTGCCAGCAGCTTACCCATCGGGGATACGCAGTATTTT.

The V call is TRBV6-1, the J call TRBJ2-3, with 11 bases that match TRBD2. Trimming cost V 6 bases and J 2 bases; bases outside gene matches: 4. This CDR3 spans 15 amino acids. CDR1 is MNHNS and CDR2 is SASEGT in the germline V gene. In nucleotides, the CDR3 is TGTGCCAGCAGCGAACTAGCGGGGGCCACAGATACGCAGTATTTT. It encodes CASSELAGATDTQYF.

This clone is a singleton in its sample. The J gene is TRBJ2-5, the V gene TRBV2, with D maybe TRBD1 (6 bases). Germline V gene data show CDR1 as SNHLY and CDR2 as FYNNEI. The CDR3 has 16 amino acids. The ends were cut back, 10 bases at V and 2 bases at J, with 23 bases in the middle. The CDR3 protein is CANKPGRTTGQETQYF. DNA for the CDR3: TGTGCCAATAAACCGGGCCGGACGACAGGACAAGAGACCCAGTACTTC.

This clone was detected only a few times. This rearrangement joins TRBV5-6 to TRBJ1-5; D might be TRBD1 (5 bases). Looked up from germline, CDR1 is SGHDT and CDR2 is YYEEEE. The CDR3 length is 17 residues. V lost 4 bases to trimming and J lost 6 bases, with 23 bases between them. CDR3 DNA: TGTGCCAGCAGCCTAGGCTCTGGAGGAGGGCAGGGTCAGCCCCAGCATTTT. Protein: CASSLGSGGGQGQPQHF. Based on the CDR3 plus reference TRBV5-6 and TRBJ1-5, the full variable domain is DAGVTQSPTHLIKTRGQQVTLRCSPKSGHDTVSWYQQALGQGPQFIFQYYEEEERQRGNFPDRFSGHQFPNYSSELNVNALLLGDSALYLCASSLGSGGGQGQPQHFGDGTRLSIL.

This clone was observed a few times. The chain recombines TRBV5-6 with TRBJ2-4; TRBD2 matches 10 bases. After removal of 1 base from V and 6 bases from J, the junction contained 1 base not matched to a gene. In germline, CDR1 is SGHDT, CDR2 YYEEEE. The CDR3 runs to 14 residues. This chain's CDR3 is CASSLSGGGNIQYF. In nucleotides, the CDR3 is TGTGCCAGCAGCTTGAGCGGGGGGGGAAACATTCAGTACTTC.

The V call is TRBV10-3, the J call TRBJ2-7; the D is unclear. This CDR3 contains 16 residues. V was trimmed by 3 bases and J by 3 bases, leaving 18 bases between them. Per the germline V gene, CDR1 is ENHRY and CDR2 is SYGVKD. CDR3 sequence reads: CAISDSDKIPFYEQYF. The CDR3 coding sequence is TGTGCCATCAGTGACTCAGACAAGATTCCTTTCTACGAGCAGTACTTC.

This clone was observed a single time. The genes are TRBV29-1 and TRBJ2-1; 8 positions match TRBD1. With V trimmed by 4 bases and J by 1 base, 3 bases remained unmatched. The germline gives CDR1 SQVTM, CDR2 ANQGSEA. This CDR3 has 14 residues. The CDR3 DNA reads TGCAGCGTTGGACAGGGGCGATCCTACAATGAGCAGTTCTTC. Its protein is CSVGQGRSYNEQFF.

The chain links TRBV6-8 to TRBJ2-1, with 8 bases that match TRBD1. There are 18 residues in the CDR3. Per germline, CDR1 MNHGY and CDR2 SAAAGT. Germline trimming cut 2 bases from V and 2 bases from J; bases unmatched to any gene: 11. Here the CDR3 DNA reads TGTGCCAGCAGTTACCCGCATTGGACAGGGAGTGCCTACAATGAGCAGTTCTTC. Protein: CASSYPHWTGSAYNEQFF.

V is TRBV5-1 and J is TRBJ1-1, with TRBD1 as a possible D gene (5 bases). Trimming left V 4 bases short and J 4 bases short, with 17 bases between. Per germline, CDR1 SGHRS and CDR2 YFSETQ. The length of the CDR3 is 15 residues. For the CDR3, the DNA is TGCGCCAGCAGCCCTTGGGGCCAAAGGAGCACTGAAGCTTTCTTT. Protein product: CASSPWGQRSTEAFF.

This rearrangement joins TRBV27 to TRBJ2-7, with D uncertain. Germline V CDR1 and CDR2: MNHEY, SMNVEV (reference sequence). Trimming took 4 bases from V and 4 from J, leaving 8 bases between them. CDR3 size: 12 residues. The CDR3 nucleotides read TGTGCCAGCAGTTCAACAGCATACGAGCAGTACTTC. Encoded protein: CASSSTAYEQYF.

The chain combines TRBV19 with TRBJ1-3; a weak D match, TRBD1 (6 bases). Germline V gives CDR1 LNHDA, CDR2 SQIVND (reference sequence). The CDR3 contains 15 residues. The ends were cut back, 6 bases at V and 0 bases at J, with 12 bases in the middle. In nucleotides, the CDR3 is TGTGCCAGTAGCCGACACAGGGACTCTGGAAACACCATATATTTT. Translated, it gives CASSRHRDSGNTIYF.

This chain uses TRBV6-1 with TRBJ1-2; unclear D gene. With 8 bases removed from V and 3 bases from J, the gap between germline ends came to 10 bases. The CDR3 spans 12 residues. CDR1 and CDR2 from the germline V gene are MNHNS and SASEGT. The CDR3 DNA reads as TGTGCCAGCGGGCCAGCTTACTATGGCTACACCTTC. Amino acid sequence: CASGPAYYGYTF.

CDR3 sequence: CASSDGPGQGYEQYF. The CDR3 DNA is TGTGCCAGCAGTGACGGACCGGGACAGGGCTACGAGCAGTACTTC. The chain links TRBV6-1 to TRBJ2-7, with TRBD1 identical over 9 bases. Germline V gene lookup returns CDR1 MNHNS and CDR2 SASEGT. The trim removed 3 bases at V and 3 bases at J, leaving 6 bases unmatched. The CDR3 runs to 15 residues.

The gene calls are TRBV6-1 and TRBJ1-2, with D maybe TRBD1 (5 bases). Looked up from germline, CDR1 is MNHNS and CDR2 is SASEGT. Deletions cut 3 bases from V and 4 bases from J, with 15 bases between. The CDR3 is 15 residues long. CDR3 DNA: TGTGCCAGCAGTGACGGGGACGGGGGAGGCTATGGCTACACCTTC. This translates into CASSDGDGGGYGYTF.

This clone came up a few times. This chain uses TRBV6-5 with TRBJ2-7, with TRBD1 identical over 9 bases. The CDR3 covers 15 residues. CDR1 and CDR2 from the germline V gene are MNHEY and SVGAGI. V shed 5 bases and J 0 bases; nucleotides not matched to a gene: 5. This CDR3 is CASSVQGAGSYEQYF. For the CDR3, the DNA is TGTGCCAGCAGTGTACAGGGGGCCGGCTCCTACGAGCAGTACTTC.

Notes on this clone: Other DNA sequences in the sample encode the same CDR3. The chain links TRBV7-2 to TRBJ2-1; 9 nucleotides agree with TRBD2. The CDR3 totals 16 residues. With 8 bases clipped from V and 9 bases from J, the junction kept 17 bases outside the gene matches. Germline CDR1 reads SGHTA; CDR2 reads FQGNSA. Written as DNA, the CDR3 is TGTGCCAGCCAGACCCGCCCTAGCGGGGAGTTGGGTGAGCAGTTCTTC. It yields the protein CASQTRPSGELGEQFF.

This clone was counted a few times. The gene calls are TRBV6-5 and TRBJ1-6, with no clear D. Germline V gene sequence: CDR1 MNHEY, CDR2 SVGAGI. The CDR3 is 14 amino acids. The V gene lost 7 bases and the J gene lost 7 bases, with 14 bases spanning the gap. The CDR3 nucleotides are TGTGCCAGCACCCCCCGGTTTGCGAATTCACCCCTCCACTTT. This encodes CASTPRFANSPLHF.

This clone was observed a handful of times. The rearrangement joins TRBV6-5 to TRBJ1-1, with TRBD1 identical over 12 bases. V shed 6 bases, J shed 7 bases, and the junction held 9 bases outside the gene matches. The germline V gene has CDR1 MNHEY and CDR2 SVGAGI. The CDR3 has 15 residues. CDR3 residues: CASRPGQGARDEAFF. The CDR3 nucleotides are TGTGCCAGCAGACCGGGACAGGGGGCTAGGGATGAAGCTTTCTTT.

The V gene is TRBV7-2, the J gene TRBJ1-2, with a weak D call TRBD1 (6 bases). The CDR3 extends over 14 amino acids. The V end lost 5 bases, the J end lost 6 bases, and 16 bases lay between the germline ends. From germline, CDR1 is SGHTA and CDR2 FQGNSA. The CDR3: CASSRNGGAHGYTF. CDR3 DNA: TGTGCCAGCAGCCGAAATGGGGGGGCCCATGGCTACACCTTC.

The rearrangement links TRBV25-1 to TRBJ2-5; 9 bases are a match to TRBD2. J lost 2 bases, V lost 2 bases, and 3 bases had no gene match. The CDR3 has 15 amino acids. CDR1 is MGHDK, CDR2 SYGVNS, per germline. CDR3 in DNA: TGTGCCAGCAGTGAACCCCTAGCGGGGCAAGAGACCCAGTACTTC. Its translation: CASSEPLAGQETQYF.

CDR3 bases: TGTGCCAGTAGTGTGAAGGGGGGGGGCACTGAAGCTTTCTTT. Its translation is CASSVKGGGTEAFF. The V and J genes are TRBV19 and TRBJ1-1; perhaps TRBD1 as D (6 bases). This CDR3 region has 14 residues. Germline CDR1 and CDR2: LNHDA and SQIVND (reference sequence). Trimming removed 5 bases from V and 4 bases from J, with 14 bases in between.

This clone occurred a few times. The chain has TRBV11-3 and TRBJ2-7; 8 nucleotides agree with TRBD1. V dropped 0 bases and J dropped 2; count of bases not matched to a gene: 3. CDR1 is SGHNT and CDR2 is YENEEA in the germline V gene. This CDR3 is 15 amino acids long. The CDR3 bases are TGTGCCAGCAGCTTAGAAGGGACAGGCCCCTACGAGCAGTACTTC. This codes for CASSLEGTGPYEQYF.